Below, 8 T cell receptor beta chains from the same sample are listed, as sequenced in a study of cytomegalovirus exposure and HLA in healthy donors. Primers for the PCR totalled 60 Vbeta and 13 Jbeta. Generated by immunoSEQ multiplex PCR, the TCRdb table keeps only in-frame clones and is missing some. The sample has approximately 140,000 clones, 80% to 85% seen once; the top ten hold approximately 1.2%. The sample was PBMCs. These receptors were obtained from a male donor in good health and CMV-seropositive.

This clone was detected only a few times. This chain joins TRBV18 and TRBJ2-5; 8 nucleotides agree with TRBD1. CDR3 length: 14 residues. CDR1 and CDR2 (germline): KGHSH, LQKENI. V was pared by 3 bases and J by 4 bases, with 4 bases of the junction left unmatched. Here the CDR3 reads CASSPLDRAETQYF. The CDR3 DNA follows: TGTGCCAGCTCACCCCTGGACAGGGCAGAGACCCAGTACTTC. Variable domain in full (rest from reference TRBV18 and TRBJ2-5): NAGVMQNPRHLVRRRGQEARLRCSPMKGHSHVYWYRQLPEEGLKFMVYLQKENIIDESGMPKERFSAEFPKEGPSILRIQQVVRGDSAAYFCASSPLDRAETQYFGPGTRLLVL.

This CDR3 reads CASSIGEGLNTEAFF. CDR3 DNA sequence: TGTGCCAGTAGTATAGGCGAGGGTCTGAACACTGAAGCTTTCTTT. The rearrangement links TRBV19 to TRBJ1-1; D unclear. Trimming cost V 1 base and J 0 bases, with 9 bases left between them. This CDR3 is 15 amino acids long. Germline lookup yields CDR1 LNHDA and CDR2 SQIVND (reference sequence).

The chain links TRBV19 to TRBJ2-3, with 8 bases fitting TRBD2. CDR1 is LNHDA, CDR2 SQIVND, per germline (reference sequence). The CDR3 has 15 residues. J was trimmed by 2 bases and V by 5 bases; bases with no gene match: 6. CDR3 in amino acids: CASSALLAVTDTQYF. The CDR3 nucleotides read TGTGCCAGTAGTGCCCTACTAGCGGTCACAGATACGCAGTATTTT.

This chain joins TRBV6-5 and TRBJ2-6, with D unclear. There are 15 residues in the CDR3. The V end lost 5 bases, the J end lost 0 bases, and 8 bases lay between the germline ends. Germline V gives CDR1 MNHEY, CDR2 SVGAGI. As DNA, the CDR3 is TGTGCCAGCAGTCGACTCAGCTCTGGGGCCAACGTCCTGACTTTC. Residues: CASSRLSSGANVLTF.

The chain links TRBV6-5 to TRBJ2-7; TRBD2 aligns across 11 bases. Germline CDR1 reads MNHEY; CDR2 reads SVGAGI. The junction had 6 bases not matched to a gene; V was cut back by 5 bases and J by 3 bases. The CDR3 is 15 residues long. CDR3 nucleotides: TGTGCCAGCAGTGTCGGGACTAGCGGACACTACGAGCAGTACTTC. Its translation: CASSVGTSGHYEQYF.

The gene calls are TRBV2 and TRBJ2-3, with 13 bases that match TRBD2. Germline values: CDR1 SNHLY, CDR2 FYNNEI. The V gene end was trimmed by 7 bases and the J gene end by 3 bases; junction bases not matched to a gene: 4. The CDR3 totals 15 residues. In nucleotides, the CDR3 is TGTGCCAGCACTGAGGGACTAGCGGGAACAGATACGCAGTATTTT. It translates to CASTEGLAGTDTQYF. The entire variable domain, with the rest obtained from reference TRBV2 and TRBJ2-3, is as follows: EPEVTQTPSHQVTQMGQEVILRCVPISNHLYFYWYRQILGQKVEFLVSFYNNEISEKSEIFDDQFSVERPDGSNFTLKIRSTKLEDSAMYFCASTEGLAGTDTQYFGPGTRLTVL.

The chain carries TRBV11-2 and TRBJ1-1; 7 bases fit TRBD1. Germline CDR1 and CDR2: SGHAT and FQNNGV. Trimming removed 1 base from V and 6 bases from J; junction bases left unmatched: 2. This CDR3 region has 13 residues. This CDR3 is CASSLGTGPEAFF. The DNA for the CDR3 is TGTGCCAGCAGCTTAGGGACAGGCCCTGAAGCTTTCTTT.

The chain combines TRBV27 with TRBJ2-5, with D hard to call. V was pared by 7 bases and J by 10 bases, with 16 bases between. CDR3 length equals 12 residues. Germline assignment: CDR1 MNHEY and CDR2 SMNVEV (reference sequence). In DNA form, the CDR3 reads TGTGCCAGCAATTCCTATCTAGGTCTCCAGTACTTC. It yields the protein CASNSYLGLQYF.